This T cell receptor (beta chain) was recorded in a study of T cells after yellow fever vaccination. Study results and caveats: Subsequent to the booster, the majority of primary-vaccination clones reappeared (roughly 96% CD4, around 90% CD8).

V lost 8 bases, J lost 2 bases, and 10 bases lay in between. The CDR3 contains 12 residues. Germline values: CDR1 MNHEY, CDR2 SVGAGI. Synthesis of TCR cDNA relied on 5'RACE template switching, which attached a universal primer site and UMIs. In TCRdb, the 5' RACE reads were re-called with MiXCR into one record per CDR3 protein. The sample carries 500,000 to 650,000 distinct CDR3 sequences, over 9% recorded once. Worth noting for this clonotype: Antigen specificity is unknown.

This sequence originates from a young man who received the YFV17D yellow fever vaccine. Here the sequenced sample was PBMCs, taken on the day of the yellow fever booster vaccination. This chain connects TRBV6-5 to TRBJ2-7; D call uncertain. The CDR3, as DNA: TGTGCCAGCTTAAGCCCGACCTACGAGCAGTACTTC. Translated: CASLSPTYEQYF.